This section outlines one T cell receptor beta chain sequence together with its context. Its target is unknown. This sample was included in a study of identical twins. The CDR3 has 18 residues. V shed 1 base and J shed 0 bases, with 16 bases lying between them. The germline V gene has CDR1 SGHAT and CDR2 FQDESV (reference sequence). Via MiXCR, TCRdb re-called the 5' RACE reads, giving one row per CDR3 protein. The profile shows hundreds of thousands of distinct CDR3 sequences, around 7% of them singletons. Overall study results and limits: Models underestimated out-of-frame TCR alpha sharing in monozygotic twins.

The sample was also linked to a second study, of yellow fever vaccine responses in identical twins.

The TCR was taken from a woman aged 18-35 years in good health. This rearrangement joins TRBV11-1 to TRBJ2-1; possibly TRBD2 for D (6 bases). Sample: memory (CD45RO+) T cells sorted from blood. CDR3 in amino acids: CASSLGLSSESSYNEQFF. The CDR3 DNA reads as TGTGCCAGCAGCTTAGGATTGTCTAGCGAAAGCTCCTACAATGAGCAGTTCTTC.